The present entry profiles one TCR beta chain with its context. Antigen specificity is unknown. The sample is drawn from a study of cytomegalovirus exposure and HLA in healthy donors. Study-wide results and limits: Later analysis identified a missense DCLRE1C variant that was linked to TCR beta V- and J-gene trimming.

The V and J ends lost 0 bases and 6 bases respectively, with 15 bases between them. This CDR3 region has 15 residues. Germline V gives CDR1 SGHNT, CDR2 YYREEE (reference sequence). With 60 Vbeta and 13 Jbeta primers, the PCR was carried out. Data came from immunoSEQ multiplex PCR; TCRdb stores just in-frame clones and leaves some out. This sample has over 150,000 clones, with 60% to 80% found just once. This chain uses TRBV5-4 with TRBJ1-1, with TRBD1 as a possible D gene (6 bases). This receptor was obtained from a male donor in good health and CMV-seronegative. The sample consisted of PBMCs. The CDR3 DNA reads TGTGCCAGCAGCTTGGACCCCGGGGGGCTCCCTGAAGCTTTCTTT. Its translation: CASSLDPGGLPEAFF.